What follows are 29 T cell receptor beta chains derived from one specimen sequenced in a study of blood T cells in healthy people across ages. For the second PCR, which ran for roughly 6 to 11 cycles, a sample-barcoded 5' primer and a J-beta primer mix were used. TCRdb processed the 5' RACE reads anew with MiXCR; each CDR3 protein has one entry. The sample lists about 1.8 million distinct CDR3 sequences, 49% seen once, with around 2.1% in the top ten. The material sequenced was blood. The receptors originated from a middle-aged woman in good health.

This chain joins TRBV7-2 and TRBJ2-7; possibly TRBD1 for D (6 bases). V dropped 1 base and J dropped 12 bases, with 10 bases sitting between them. CDR3 length: 11 amino acids. Germline CDR1 SGHTA, CDR2 FQGNSA. The CDR3 here is CASSLGDTRYF. The CDR3 region has the DNA TGTGCCAGCAGCTTAGGGGACACGCGGTACTTC.

The chain uses TRBV5-1 and TRBJ2-1, with 9 bases lining up with TRBD1. The germline V gene has CDR1 SGHRS and CDR2 YFSETQ. There are 16 residues in the CDR3. With V trimmed by 0 bases and J by 7 bases, 8 bases remained unmatched. In nucleotides, the CDR3 is TGCGCCAGCAGCTTGGAAGGGACAGGGCCAAGGAATGAGCAGTTCTTC. Translating gives CASSLEGTGPRNEQFF.

The rearrangement links TRBV28 to TRBJ2-6; the D is unclear. The CDR3 loop spans 15 amino acids. Looked up from germline, CDR1 is MDHEN and CDR2 is SYDVKM. V was pared by 4 bases and J by 4 bases, with 11 bases between. The chain's CDR3 is CASSSIRGGANVLTF. The CDR3 DNA is TGTGCCAGCAGTTCCATTCGAGGAGGGGCCAACGTCCTGACTTTC.

V usage is TRBV6-2 or TRBV6-3 and J usage is TRBJ2-7; D is perhaps TRBD2 (6 bases). V was cut by 6 bases and J by 3 bases, with 12 bases left in between. Looked up from germline, CDR1 is MNHEY and CDR2 is SVGEGT. The CDR3 is made up of 13 amino acids. CDR3 DNA sequence: TGTGCCAGCAGGAATAGCGGTAACTACGAGCAGTACTTC. Translation: CASRNSGNYEQYF.

The chain joins TRBV5-1 to TRBJ1-6; D unclear. Germline CDR1 is SGHRS and CDR2 is YFSETQ. The V and J ends lost 1 base and 7 bases respectively, with 15 bases between them. This CDR3 has 16 residues. Here the CDR3 reads CASSLKIGRKNSPLHF. DNA for the CDR3: TGCGCCAGCAGCTTGAAGATTGGGAGGAAAAATTCACCCCTCCACTTT.

This clonotype has just a few counts. This rearrangement joins TRBV7-2 to TRBJ2-3, with 9 bases fitting TRBD2. The CDR3 spans 16 residues. Germline CDR1 and CDR2: SGHTA and FQGNSA. Germline trimming cut 3 bases from V and 5 bases from J; bases unmatched to any gene: 9. The CDR3 is CASSLGGGAFGDTQYF. The DNA of the CDR3 is TGTGCCAGCAGCTTGGGCGGGGGGGCCTTCGGAGATACGCAGTATTTT.

The chain is built from TRBV25-1 and TRBJ2-3, with 7 bases matching TRBD1. The germline V gene has CDR1 MGHDK and CDR2 SYGVNS. V gave up 1 base and J gave up 5 bases; unmatched junction bases: 9. The CDR3 loop spans 16 amino acids. The CDR3 loop reads CASSEWGTERVDTQYF. CDR3 nucleotides: TGTGCCAGCAGTGAATGGGGGACAGAACGGGTAGATACGCAGTATTTT.

This clonotype showed up just a few times. The V gene is TRBV5-1, the J gene TRBJ2-1, with 9 bases lining up with TRBD2. The germline V gene encodes CDR1 SGHRS and CDR2 YFSETQ. The CDR3 totals 18 residues. Trimming at V came to 4 bases and at J to 2 bases, leaving 13 bases not matched to a gene. The CDR3 DNA reads TGCGCCAGCAGCCCGCCTTCGTTAGCGGGGGCGACCTACAATGAGCAGTTCTTC. Its protein product is CASSPPSLAGATYNEQFF.

J is TRBJ2-1 and V is TRBV7-2, with TRBD2 as a possible D gene (6 bases). The CDR3 contains 15 residues. V was clipped by 3 bases and J by 7 bases, with 16 bases between them. CDR1 is SGHTA and CDR2 is FQGNSA in the germline V gene. CDR3 sequence: CASSFITGVPNEQFF. The CDR3 DNA reads as TGTGCCAGCAGCTTTATCACGGGGGTACCTAATGAGCAGTTCTTC.

The rearrangement joins TRBV7-2 to TRBJ1-5; D is possibly TRBD1 (6 bases). Germline-derived CDR1 and CDR2 are SGHTA and FQGNSA. V lost 1 base, J lost 4 bases, and 23 bases lay in between. This CDR3 comprises 19 residues. CDR3 nucleotides: TGTGCCAGCAGCTTAGGGGCAGGGGTATCTGGACTAGTGAATCAGCCCCAGCATTTT. Encoded protein: CASSLGAGVSGLVNQPQHF.

The chain combines TRBV4-3 with TRBJ2-5; TRBD2 matches at 11 bases. This CDR3 has 16 residues. Looked up from germline, CDR1 is LGHNA and CDR2 is YSLEER. The junction had 5 bases not matched to a gene; V was cut back by 1 base and J by 4 bases. The CDR3 region has the DNA TGCGCCAGCAGCCAAGTGGCTAGCGGGGGGCTAGAGACCCAGTACTTC. Residues: CASSQVASGGLETQYF.

The rearrangement links TRBV4-2 to TRBJ1-2; D is undetermined. The CDR3 spans 14 residues. V dropped 1 base and J dropped 3 bases, with 9 bases sitting between them. Per the germline V gene, CDR1 is LGHNA and CDR2 is YNFKEQ. CDR3 in DNA: TGTGCCAGCAGCCAAGCTGTACACGACTATGGCTACACCTTC. Amino acids: CASSQAVHDYGYTF.

Worth noting for this clonotype: The junction and the germline gene differ at one end; a read error may be behind it. The chain combines TRBV5-1 with TRBJ2-1; D might be TRBD2 (7 bases). CDR3 size: 13 residues. Germline V gene data show CDR1 as SGHRS and CDR2 as YFSETQ. This CDR3 is CVSSSQGGGEQFF. Here the CDR3 DNA reads TGCGTCAGCAGCTCTCAGGGAGGGGGTGAGCAGTTCTTC.

V usage is TRBV4-3 and J usage is TRBJ2-3, with TRBD2 as a possible D gene (5 bases). The germline V gene has CDR1 LGHNA and CDR2 YSLEER. V was trimmed by 0 bases and J by 2 bases, leaving 15 bases between them. The CDR3 loop spans 17 amino acids. The DNA for the CDR3 is TGCGCCAGCAGCCAAGACCGGGCGGGCCTGAACACAGATACGCAGTATTTT. Its translation is CASSQDRAGLNTDTQYF.

This clonotype was found a few times. V and J are TRBV7-9 and TRBJ2-6, with a possible D match to TRBD1 (7 bases). V was pared by 5 bases and J by 4 bases, with 15 bases between. The CDR3 totals 16 residues. Germline V lookup: CDR1 SEHNR, CDR2 FQNEAQ (reference sequence). CDR3 residues: CASSRDREEGANVLTF. In DNA form, the CDR3 reads TGTGCCAGCAGCAGAGACAGGGAGGAAGGGGCCAACGTCCTGACTTTC.

This chain joins TRBV20-1 and TRBJ1-2; 12 nucleotides line up with TRBD1. Germline CDR1 and CDR2: DFQATT and SNEGSKA (reference sequence). The V and J ends lost 5 bases and 4 bases, in that order; junction bases with no gene match: 11. The length of the CDR3 is 16 residues. The CDR3 is CSAPGQGARGIYGYTF. Written as DNA, the CDR3 is TGCAGTGCTCCGGGACAGGGGGCGCGTGGTATCTATGGCTACACCTTC.

V usage is TRBV6-1 and J usage is TRBJ1-2, with D perhaps matching TRBD1 (6 bases). Germline V CDR1 and CDR2: MNHNS, SASEGT. The CDR3 totals 12 residues. The ends were cut back, 7 bases at V and 8 bases at J, with 14 bases in the middle. The CDR3 bases are TGTGCCAGCACCGTCCAGGGGTACGGCTACACCTTC. This encodes CASTVQGYGYTF.

On this clonotype: One base away lies a much larger clone, so this may be a sequencing read error. This chain uses TRBV20-1 with TRBJ2-3; 9 bases agree with TRBD2. The germline gives CDR1 DFQATT, CDR2 SNEGSKA (reference sequence). This CDR3 spans 12 amino acids. The CDR3 DNA is TGCGGTGTCGAGCTAGCGGGGGATACGCAGTATTTT. Its protein is CGVELAGDTQYF.

The chain recombines TRBV28 with TRBJ2-4, with D possibly matching TRBD2 (7 bases). This CDR3 spans 15 amino acids. V dropped 6 bases and J dropped 7 bases, with 19 bases sitting between them. Germline assignment: CDR1 MDHEN and CDR2 SYDVKM. DNA of the CDR3: TGTGCCAGCAGCCCCATTCGAGGGGGGGTGAACATTCAGTACTTC. It codes for CASSPIRGGVNIQYF.

The sample holds a few counts of this clonotype. The J gene is TRBJ2-5, the V gene TRBV14; 8 positions match TRBD2. V shed 0 bases, J shed 3 bases, and the junction held 12 bases outside the gene matches. Germline-derived CDR1 and CDR2 are SGHDN and FVKESK. The CDR3 runs 18 residues. DNA for the CDR3: TGTGCCAGCAGCCAAGATGTAGCGGGGATCTTTCTTGAAGAGACCCAGTACTTC. It is translated as CASSQDVAGIFLEETQYF.

The rearrangement joins TRBV27 to TRBJ2-7, with TRBD2 as a possible D gene (5 bases). The CDR3 extends over 13 amino acids. Looked up from germline, CDR1 is MNHEY and CDR2 is SMNVEV (reference sequence). The ends were cut back, 5 bases at V and 3 bases at J, with 11 bases in the middle. The CDR3 here is CASSKKADYEQYF. In DNA form, the CDR3 reads TGTGCCAGCAGTAAAAAAGCGGACTACGAGCAGTACTTC.

This clonotype was found a few times. The chain joins TRBV18 to TRBJ1-1, with D possibly TRBD1 on 6 matching bases. The CDR3 is 15 amino acids. Germline CDR1 is KGHSH and CDR2 is LQKENI. Deletions cut 3 bases from V and 1 base from J, with 12 bases between. This chain's CDR3 is CASSPLDSSNTEAFF. In DNA form, the CDR3 reads TGTGCCAGCTCACCTTTGGACAGCTCGAACACTGAAGCTTTCTTT.

The V and J genes are TRBV7-2 and TRBJ1-6; a weak D match, TRBD1 (6 bases). The CDR3 contains 14 residues. Germline V gene data show CDR1 as SGHTA and CDR2 as FQGNSA. V lost 5 bases, J lost 7 bases, and 12 bases lay in between. CDR3 region: CASSEETGNSPLHF. The CDR3 DNA reads TGTGCCAGCAGCGAAGAGACAGGCAATTCACCCCTCCACTTT.

The chain links TRBV9 to TRBJ2-2; D could derive from TRBD1 or TRBD2 (5 bases each). CDR1 is SGDLS and CDR2 is YYNGEE in the germline V gene. This CDR3 contains 15 residues. V lost 6 bases to trimming and J lost 0 bases, with 12 bases between them. CDR3 in DNA: TGTGCCAGCACCCCTGAGGGGCCGAACACCGGGGAGCTGTTTTTT. Translating it yields CASTPEGPNTGELFF.

This clonotype was found a few times. The chain employs TRBV9 and TRBJ2-6, with D hard to call. This CDR3 has 17 residues. The germline gives CDR1 SGDLS, CDR2 YYNGEE. Trimming removed 0 bases at V and 1 base at J, with 11 bases between. CDR3 nucleotides: TGTGCCAGCAGCGTAGGTCTTGACTTGTCTGGGGCCAACGTCCTGACTTTC. Amino acids: CASSVGLDLSGANVLTF.

V usage is TRBV10-3 and J usage is TRBJ1-1; 7 bases agree with TRBD1. The CDR3 contains 14 residues. From germline, CDR1 is ENHRY and CDR2 SYGVKD. V shed 6 bases and J 1 base; nucleotides not matched to a gene: 5. This CDR3 reads CAISRTGPNTEAFF. The CDR3 DNA sequence: TGTGCCATCAGCAGGACAGGACCGAACACTGAAGCTTTCTTT.

The CDR3 bases are TGCGCCAGCAGCCCCAGAGCTAGCGGGGGATCCTACAATGAGCAGTTCTTC. As protein: CASSPRASGGSYNEQFF. J is TRBJ2-1 and V is TRBV5-1, with 10 bases aligning to TRBD2. The CDR3 has 17 residues. V lost 4 bases to trimming and J lost 1 base; unmatched junction nucleotides: 8. The V gene's germline CDR1 is SGHRS and CDR2 YFSETQ.

V usage is TRBV9 and J usage is TRBJ2-4; the D gene is possibly TRBD2 (6 bases). This CDR3 is built from 19 residues. Germline V lookup: CDR1 SGDLS, CDR2 YYNGEE. Trimming took 1 base from V and 0 from J, leaving 20 bases between them. This CDR3 is CASSVFLAVDPLAKNIQYF. In nucleotides, the CDR3 is TGTGCCAGCAGCGTATTTTTAGCGGTGGACCCTCTAGCCAAAAACATTCAGTACTTC. Variable domain in full (rest from reference TRBV9 and TRBJ2-4): DSGVTQTPKHLITATGQRVTLRCSPRSGDLSVYWYQQSLDQGLQFLIQYYNGEERAKGNILERFSAQQFPDLHSELNLSSLELGDSALYFCASSVFLAVDPLAKNIQYFGAGTRLSVL.

The V call is TRBV7-8, the J call TRBJ1-5; D gene unclear. The CDR3 totals 15 residues. Trimming pared 6 bases from V and 0 bases from J, leaving 12 bases between. Per germline, CDR1 SGHVS and CDR2 FQNEAQ. As DNA, the CDR3 is TGTGCCAGCAGTCTCGAACAGAATAGCAATCAGCCCCAGCATTTT. Translation gives CASSLEQNSNQPQHF.